What follows are 7 T cell receptor beta chains derived from one specimen sequenced in a study of shared clonotypes between healthy human individuals (dated by TCRdb to about 2020). Library preparation employed the immunoSEQ multiplex PCR assay. As stored in TCRdb, this immuneACCESS dataset retains in-frame rearrangements with V and J assigned. A fraction of the clones does not appear; measured against another copy, unresolved V genes explain less than half of the discrepancy, and the remainder lacks a known reason. The table for this sample lists approximately 2.4 million clones; under 97% of them were counted only once. Roughly 0.13% of the sample goes to the ten largest clones. The sequenced material came from naive CD4+ T cells sorted from blood. This specimen's cell subset or site label, per the study, means: CD45RA+ positively selected. These receptors came from a man aged 18 to 30 in good health.

V gene TRBV21-1 combines with J gene TRBJ2-7; the D segment call TRBD1 is taken from the table without a DNA check. TRBV21-1 is a listed pseudogene. This CDR3 has 15 residues. The CDR3, as DNA: TGTGCCAGCTTAGGAGCCGGGACACGGACCTACGAGCAGTACTTC. Its protein is CASLGAGTRTYEQYF.

The V and J genes are TRBV11-3 and TRBJ2-2; 10 bases are a match to TRBD1. Germline trimming cut 1 base from V and 4 bases from J; bases unmatched to any gene: 0. Germline V gene data show CDR1 as SGHNT and CDR2 as YENEEA. CDR3 length equals 15 residues. CDR3 bases: TGTGCCAGCAGCTTAGGGACAGGGGGCACCGGGGAGCTGTTTTTT. This encodes CASSLGTGGTGELFF.

This clone has just one count. V and J are TRBV5-1 and TRBJ2-3, with 11 bases matching TRBD2. Unmatched junction bases numbered 9, after V lost 0 bases and J lost 0 bases. The CDR3 length is 19 residues. Germline-derived CDR1 and CDR2 are SGHRS and YFSETQ. The CDR3 nucleotides read TGCGCCAGCAGCTTGGCAGGTAGCGGGGGGGCTACTAGCACAGATACGCAGTATTTT. This sequence encodes CASSLAGSGGATSTDTQYF.

The chain recombines TRBV15 with TRBJ2-7, with 9 bases lining up with TRBD1. Germline assignment: CDR1 LNHNV and CDR2 YYDKDF (reference sequence). V was clipped by 3 bases and J by 6 bases; unmatched bases: 6. The CDR3 sequence is 14 residues long. The CDR3 spells CATSRSGTGREQYF. The DNA of the CDR3 is TGTGCCACCAGCAGGTCCGGGACAGGGCGCGAGCAGTACTTC.

This rearrangement joins TRBV7-3 to TRBJ2-1; 11 bases line up with TRBD2. Germline trimming cut 5 bases from V and 8 bases from J; bases unmatched to any gene: 11. Germline lookup yields CDR1 SGHTA and CDR2 FQGTGA. This CDR3 region has 16 residues. The chain's CDR3 is CASSQYLAGGPDEQFF. In nucleotides, the CDR3 is TGTGCCAGCAGCCAGTACTTAGCGGGGGGGCCGGATGAGCAGTTCTTC.

The gene calls are TRBV7-2 and TRBJ1-5; possibly TRBD1 for D (5 bases). V was pared by 3 bases and J by 6 bases, with 12 bases between. CDR3 length: 14 amino acids. Germline values: CDR1 SGHTA, CDR2 FQGNSA. Here the CDR3 DNA reads TGTGCCAGCAGCTTTGGATCCCAGGGTCAGCCCCAGCATTTT. This gives the protein CASSFGSQGQPQHF.

The chain joins TRBV7-2 to TRBJ1-1; D unclear. Trimming removed 3 bases at V and 4 bases at J, with 9 bases between. The CDR3 contains 13 residues. CDR1 is SGHTA and CDR2 is FQGNSA in the germline V gene. The DNA for the CDR3 is TGTGCCAGCAGCTTCAGGAGGCTCACTGAAGCTTTCTTT. Protein product: CASSFRRLTEAFF.